This passage covers 5 T cell receptor beta chains from one sample sequenced in a study of vaccination and CD4 T cells after COVID-19. These receptors have no known antigen. At the Johns Hopkins FTIC core, DNA taken from cultured CD4+ T cells was sequenced by way of the Oncomine TCR Beta short-read assay. One entry per CDR3 protein, called by TCRdb with MiXCR from the PCR reads. The profile covers approximately 10,000 distinct CDR3 sequences, with 45% to 65% appearing a single time and more than 25% taken by the ten largest. Treatment defined: roughly 11-day PBMC culture with coronavirus spike peptide pools or control peptides (ViraFEST assay). Material for sequencing was CD4+ T cells from blood, cultured in vitro. These receptors came from a human donor who had recovered from COVID-19.

J is TRBJ1-1 and V is TRBV6-1; TRBD1 might be the D (6 bases). The CDR3 extends over 14 amino acids. Trimming took off 6 bases at V and 5 bases at J, with 16 bases between the two ends. CDR1 is MNHNS, CDR2 SASEGT, per germline. The CDR3 loop is CASRIAGAGTEAFF. As DNA, the CDR3 is TGTGCCAGCAGGATCGCAGGGGCGGGGACTGAAGCTTTCTTT.

The chain links TRBV18 to TRBJ2-3; D is uncertain. Trimming took off 2 bases at V and 1 base at J, with 4 bases between the two ends. The CDR3 covers 13 residues. Per germline, CDR1 KGHSH and CDR2 LQKENI. The CDR3 bases are TGTGCCAGCTCACCAAGTGGCACAGATACGCAGTATTTT. Translated: CASSPSGTDTQYF.

The chain couples TRBV7-2 to TRBJ2-2; no firm D call. Trimming stripped 1 base from V and 0 bases from J, with 6 bases between. The CDR3 has 15 residues. Germline-derived CDR1 and CDR2 are SGHTA and FQGNSA. The CDR3 reads CASSLGVPNTGELFF. CDR3 nucleotide sequence: TGTGCCAGCAGCTTAGGGGTGCCGAACACCGGGGAGCTGTTTTTT.

V usage is TRBV7-8 and J usage is TRBJ1-2, with no clear D. Germline V gene sequence: CDR1 SGHVS, CDR2 FQNEAQ. Trimming took 1 base from V and 2 from J, leaving 8 bases between them. CDR3 length: 14 amino acids. This CDR3 is CASSLESRNYGYTF. In DNA, the CDR3 is TGTGCCAGCAGCTTAGAATCGAGAAACTATGGCTACACCTTC.

The sample holds a few counts of this clonotype. The chain uses TRBV6-5 and TRBJ1-1, with 7 positions matching TRBD1. Germline V CDR1 and CDR2: MNHEY, SVGAGI. CDR3 length: 17 amino acids. V lost 4 bases and J lost 1; bases outside the gene matches: 12. CDR3 amino acids: CASSFMGGGGKNTEAFF. DNA for the CDR3: TGTGCCAGCAGTTTCATGGGTGGAGGGGGCAAGAACACTGAAGCTTTCTTT.